This is a list of T cell receptor beta chains from one sample in a study of blood T cell repertoires in COVID-19. The data were produced by immunoSEQ multiplex PCR, yet TCRdb's version contains in-frame clones alone and is incomplete. This sample has roughly 180,000 clones, with 82% found just once. The sample consisted of peripheral blood. The receptors shown here come from a woman older than 75 with active or convalescent COVID-19. Both conserved end residues are part of each CDR3. A D gene is named only where the DNA matches it firmly. Clone size is given for some rows only: seen once, a few or many times, or a class if the clone is expanded.

clone size	D gene	J gene	V gene	CDR3 DNA	CDR3 protein
NA	NA	TRBJ1-1	TRBV3-1/TRBV3-2	TGTGCCAGCAGCCAAGTGCAGGGTGTGGGCACTGAAGCTTTCTTT	CASSQVQGVGTEAFF
NA	NA	TRBJ2-5	TRBV12-5	TGTGCTAGTGCCCCCTTTGGGGGGTCACCACAAGAGACCCAGTACTTC	CASAPFGGSPQETQYF
NA	TRBD2	TRBJ2-7	TRBV2	TGTGCCAGCAGGATGGGGGGGGACTACTCCTACGAGCAGTACTTC	CASRMGGDYSYEQYF
NA	NA	TRBJ1-2	TRBV5-4	TGTGCCAGCAGCTTGGGGGGAGCATACTATGGCTACACCTTC	CASSLGGAYYGYTF
NA	NA	TRBJ2-2	TRBV10-2	TGCGCCAGCAGGGGAGGTCCTTTGAACACCGGGGAGCTGTTTTTT	CASRGGPLNTGELFF
NA	TRBD2	TRBJ2-1	TRBV15	TGTGCCACCAGCAGAGAACGACTAGCGGGAGACGAGCAGTTCTTC	CATSRERLAGDEQFF
NA	TRBD2	TRBJ2-7	TRBV6-5	TGTGCCAGCACCGCGACTAGCGGGACCTACGAGCAGTACTTC	CASTATSGTYEQYF
once	TRBD1	TRBJ1-6	TRBV9	TGTGCCAGCAGCACCCGGGACAGATATAATTCACCCCTCCACTTT	CASSTRDRYNSPLHF
few	NA	TRBJ2-7	TRBV2	TGTGCCAGCAGTGAAGATCGGGGGTACGGGAGCGAGCAGTACTTC	CASSEDRGYGSEQYF
NA	NA	TRBJ2-7	TRBV2	TGTGCCAGCAGTGAAGTACCACAGGGCTACGAGCAGTACTTC	CASSEVPQGYEQYF
NA	TRBD1	TRBJ1-5	TRBV2	TGTGCCAGCAGCAAAGAGACAGGGGTGGTCCAGCCCCAGCATTTT	CASSKETGVVQPQHF
once	TRBD2	TRBJ2-3	TRBV11-2	TGTGCCAGCAGCTTAGGACTAGCCGGGGATACGCAGTATTTT	CASSLGLAGDTQYF
NA	TRBD1	TRBJ1-2	TRBV3-1/TRBV3-2	TGTGCCAGCAGCCAGCACACCGGGACAGGGGATAATGGCTACACCTTC	CASSQHTGTGDNGYTF
NA	NA	TRBJ2-5	TRBV7-9	TGTGCCAGCAGCTTAGATGGCAGCCCACAGGAGACCCAGTACTTC	CASSLDGSPQETQYF
NA	NA	TRBJ2-7	TRBV10-3	TGTGCCATCAGTGAGTCCGCCTCCACAGGACGGCAGTACTTC	CAISESASTGRQYF
once	NA	TRBJ2-5	TRBV2	TGTGCCAGCACTGGAAGGGGGGGGGACCAAGAGACCCAGTACTTC	CASTGRGGDQETQYF
NA	TRBD1	TRBJ1-1	TRBV5-5	TGTGCCAGCAGCTTGCTTGGGACAGTGAACACTGAAGCTTTCTTT	CASSLLGTVNTEAFF
many	TRBD1	TRBJ1-6	TRBV5-1	TGCGCCAGCAGCACCACCCCCGGGACAGGAGATTCACCCCTCCACTTT	CASSTTPGTGDSPLHF
NA	TRBD1	TRBJ2-1	TRBV11-2	TGTGCCAGCAGCCCCGGGACAGGGGGAGAGTACAATGAGCAGTTCTTC	CASSPGTGGEYNEQFF
NA	TRBD2	TRBJ2-1	TRBV20-1	TGCAGTGCTAGTGGGACTAGGACTAATTATGAGCAGTTCTTC	CSASGTRTNYEQFF
NA	TRBD1	TRBJ2-7	TRBV20-1	TGCAGTGCTAGTAGCGGACAGGGGGCTTACGAGCAGTACTTC	CSASSGQGAYEQYF
NA	NA	TRBJ1-1	TRBV28	TGTGCCAGCAGTCGATACAAGAACACTGAAGCTTTCTTT	CASSRYKNTEAFF
once	NA	TRBJ1-3	TRBV2	TGTGCCAGCAGCCGAGCATCGGTGATCTCTGGAAACACCATATATTTT	CASSRASVISGNTIYF
NA	TRBD1	TRBJ2-1	TRBV7-9	TGTGCCAGCAGCTTAAGAGGGGGCAGGTACAATGAGCAGTTCTTC	CASSLRGGRYNEQFF
NA	TRBD1	TRBJ2-5	TRBV5-1	TGCGCCAGCAGCACAGGACAGGGAGAGACCCAGTACTTC	CASSTGQGETQYF
NA	TRBD1	TRBJ2-1	TRBV7-2	TGTGCCAGCAGCTTATTCCCTGGACTCTCAGGGGGGCAGTTCTTC	CASSLFPGLSGGQFF
NA	NA	TRBJ2-7	TRBV7-9	TGTGCCAGCAGCCTCGGACAGCTTCTATCCTACGAGCAGTACTTC	CASSLGQLLSYEQYF
NA	NA	TRBJ2-1	TRBV3-1/TRBV3-2	TGTGCCAGCAGCCAAAGGGGGAGTGCCTCCTCCTACAATGAGCAGTTCTTC	CASSQRGSASSYNEQFF
NA	TRBD1	TRBJ1-2	TRBV5-5	TGTGCCAGCAGCTTGATCGGGACAGGTGATTATGGCTACACCTTC	CASSLIGTGDYGYTF
NA	TRBD1	TRBJ1-6	TRBV6-5	TGTGCCAGCAGACCGGGACAGGGGGGGAATTCACCCCTCCACTTT	CASRPGQGGNSPLHF
once	NA	TRBJ1-2	TRBV2	TGTGCCAGCAGTCCTCAACAGGGTATGCAAGGCTACACCTTC	CASSPQQGMQGYTF
NA	TRBD1	TRBJ2-7	TRBV28	TGTGCCAGCAGCCGAAAGATTCAGGGGGTTAAGCGGTACTACGAGCAGTACTTC	CASSRKIQGVKRYYEQYF
NA	NA	TRBJ1-1	TRBV7-8	TGTGCCAGCAGCATACCGGGACTCCTACCGGGCACTGAAGCTTTCTTT	CASSIPGLLPGTEAFF
NA	TRBD2	TRBJ2-7	TRBV19	TGTGCCAGTAGTATAGCTGGGGGACTAGCGGGTCCTGGATACGAGCAGTACTTC	CASSIAGGLAGPGYEQYF
NA	NA	TRBJ2-5	TRBV20-1	TGCAGTGTTGGCCCCTCCCAGTACTTC	CSVGPSQYF
NA	TRBD2	TRBJ2-5	TRBV3-1/TRBV3-2	TGTGCCAGCAGCCGTGGGACTAGCGGGAGAGGCGAGACCCAGTACTTC	CASSRGTSGRGETQYF
NA	TRBD2	TRBJ2-3	TRBV9	TGTGCCAGCAGCGTGCGACTAGCGGGAGTCACAGATACGCAGTATTTT	CASSVRLAGVTDTQYF
NA	NA	TRBJ1-1	TRBV10-3	TGTGCCATCAGTGAGCGGGGCAGGGAGGGTACTGAAGCTTTCTTT	CAISERGREGTEAFF
few	NA	TRBJ1-1	TRBV18	TGTGCCAGCTCACCATCGACTGCTCTTTTGAACACTGAAGCTTTCTTT	CASSPSTALLNTEAFF
NA	NA	TRBJ2-2	TRBV19	TGTGCCAGTAGTATTGGGCAGGTAAACACCGGGGAGCTGTTTTTT	CASSIGQVNTGELFF
once	NA	TRBJ1-1	TRBV9	TGTGCCAGCAGCGTAGCTGGGGGGGTCACTGAAGCTTTCTTT	CASSVAGGVTEAFF
NA	TRBD1	TRBJ2-7	TRBV28	TGTGCCAGCAGTTCTCCCTATAGAGACAGGGGTCGCGAGCAGTACTTC	CASSSPYRDRGREQYF
NA	NA	TRBJ1-6	TRBV7-9	TGTGCCAGCAGCCGCAGGGATTCACCCCTCCACTTT	CASSRRDSPLHF
few	NA	TRBJ1-1	TRBV19	TGTGCCAGTAGTATTGGGCAGAGGAACACTGAAGCTTTCTTT	CASSIGQRNTEAFF
NA	NA	TRBJ1-2	TRBV2	TGTGCCAGCAGTGAACCCCAGGGAAGGATCTATGGCTACACCTTC	CASSEPQGRIYGYTF
few	TRBD1	TRBJ2-7	TRBV4-1	TGCGCCAGCAGCAAAACGACAGGGACCGAACTTGGCTACGAGCAGTACTTC	CASSKTTGTELGYEQYF
NA	NA	TRBJ1-2	TRBV6-6	TGTGCCAGCATCACCCGGGATATTGCCGAGGGTGGCTACACCTTC	CASITRDIAEGGYTF